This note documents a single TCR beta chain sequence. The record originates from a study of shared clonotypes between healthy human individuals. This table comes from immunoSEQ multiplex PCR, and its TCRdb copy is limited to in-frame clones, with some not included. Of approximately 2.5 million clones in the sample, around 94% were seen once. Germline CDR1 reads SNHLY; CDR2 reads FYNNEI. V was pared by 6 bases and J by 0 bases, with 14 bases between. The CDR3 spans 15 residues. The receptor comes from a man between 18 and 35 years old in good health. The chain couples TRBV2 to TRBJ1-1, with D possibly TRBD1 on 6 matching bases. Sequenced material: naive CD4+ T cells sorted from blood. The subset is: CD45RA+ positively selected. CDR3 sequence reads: CASRADEGVNTEAFF. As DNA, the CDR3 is TGTGCCAGCAGAGCCGACGAGGGGGTGAACACTGAAGCTTTCTTT.